This entry lists 19 T cell receptor beta chains sequenced from one sample in a study of human T cells and chemical hapten exposure. In TCRdb, the RACE reads were re-called with MiXCR into one record per CDR3 protein. The table records 75,000 to 95,000 distinct CDR3 sequences, 12% of them present only once. Time point of the sample: patch test 1, 2 weeks after DPC sensitization. Treatment meaning: therapeutic diphenylcyclopropenone sensitization with weekly scalp DPC. The sample consisted of whole blood, taken in connection with sensitization to the hapten diphenylcyclopropenone (DPC). The receptors were sampled from a woman aged 55-75 years with alopecia areata. Some clones in this sample may be carry-over from other donors' samples.

This clonotype was counted at least ten times. This chain connects TRBV29-1 to TRBJ1-1; D is undetermined. Per the germline V gene, CDR1 is SQVTM and CDR2 is ANQGSEA. The V end lost 3 bases, the J end lost 0 bases, and 11 bases lay between the germline ends. The CDR3 loop spans 14 amino acids. CDR3 protein: CSVEVPPMNTEAFF. The CDR3 DNA reads as TGCAGCGTTGAGGTCCCGCCCATGAACACTGAAGCTTTCTTT.

This clonotype was found many times. The junction differs from germline at one of its ends, possibly a read error. The genes are TRBV7-7 and TRBJ2-1; 8 bases are shared with TRBD2. Per germline, CDR1 SSHAT and CDR2 FNYEAQ (reference sequence). The CDR3 is made up of 15 amino acids. The DNA for the CDR3 is TGTGCTAGCAGCTTAATCGGGGGGGCGGTGGATGAGCAGTTCTTC. Encoded protein: CASSLIGGAVDEQFF.

CDR3 DNA: TGTGCCAGTAGTATGATGGGGGGCCCCTACGAGCAGTACTTC. Amino acid sequence: CASSMMGGPYEQYF. The genes are TRBV19 and TRBJ2-7; D could derive from TRBD1 or TRBD2 (6 bases each). The CDR3 is 14 residues long. V was pared by 3 bases and J by 2 bases, with 11 bases between. Germline CDR1 and CDR2: LNHDA and SQIVND (reference sequence).

This clonotype has a count of ten or more. The rearrangement uses TRBV6-5 and TRBJ2-7; the D gene could be TRBD1 or TRBD2 (5 bases each). The CDR3 consists of 14 residues. The germline V gene encodes CDR1 MNHEY and CDR2 SVGAGI. The ends were cut back, 6 bases at V and 2 bases at J, with 14 bases in the middle. This CDR3 is CASSSSQGPYEQYF. The CDR3 DNA follows: TGTGCCAGCAGCTCTAGCCAGGGACCCTACGAGCAGTACTTC.

This clonotype is medium-sized. The chain joins TRBV6-4 to TRBJ1-1; D may be TRBD1 (5 bases). The germline V gene has CDR1 MRHNA and CDR2 SNTAGT. The V gene lost 6 bases and the J gene lost 6 bases, with 14 bases spanning the gap. The CDR3 spans 13 residues. The CDR3 coding sequence is TGTGCCAGCAGCGGACAACCGGGGGCTGAAGCTTTCTTT. Its translation: CASSGQPGAEAFF.

This clonotype occurred many times. CDR3 amino acids: CASSLFGTSGGRETQYF. The CDR3 coding sequence is TGTGCCAGCAGCTTATTCGGGACTAGCGGGGGGAGAGAGACCCAGTACTTC. The chain links TRBV11-2 to TRBJ2-5, with 15 bases that match TRBD2. Germline loops: CDR1 SGHAT, CDR2 FQNNGV. The V segment lost 2 bases and the J segment 4 bases; nucleotides outside the gene matches: 5. The CDR3 covers 17 residues.

This clonotype was recorded a few times. In DNA, the CDR3 is TGCGCCAGCAGCCAAGAGGGGCAATACAATCAGCCCCAGCATTTT. Translation gives CASSQEGQYNQPQHF. The chain uses TRBV4-1 and TRBJ1-5, with D perhaps TRBD1 (5 bases). This CDR3 is 15 amino acids long. Germline V gene sequence: CDR1 MGHRA, CDR2 YSYEKL. V was cut by 0 bases and J by 3 bases, with 9 bases left in between.

In its sample, this clonotype was seen many times. The chain carries TRBV6-5 and TRBJ2-3, with D tentatively TRBD1 or TRBD2 (5 bases each). CDR1 MNHEY and CDR2 SVGAGI come from the germline V gene. V lost 2 bases, J lost 5 bases, and 20 bases lay in between. CDR3 size: 17 residues. CDR3 residues: CASSYLGTLSRGDTQYF. The DNA of the CDR3 is TGTGCCAGCAGTTACCTGGGGACCTTGAGCCGTGGAGATACGCAGTATTTT.

This clonotype was observed many times. This sequence joins TRBV5-1 and TRBJ2-7; TRBD1 is a possible D gene (5 bases). Trimming removed 0 bases at V and 3 bases at J, with 10 bases between. The CDR3 length is 14 residues. Germline V gene sequence: CDR1 SGHRS, CDR2 YFSETQ. The CDR3 loop is CASSLGWGGYEQYF. CDR3 DNA sequence: TGCGCCAGCAGCTTGGGATGGGGCGGCTACGAGCAGTACTTC.

This clonotype came up many times. The genes are TRBV10-3 and TRBJ1-1; D might be TRBD1 (6 bases). The CDR3 length is 15 residues. Germline assignment: CDR1 ENHRY and CDR2 SYGVKD. V was trimmed by 2 bases and J by 3 bases, leaving 13 bases between them. CDR3 DNA sequence: TGTGCCATCAGTGAGGGTATGGGGGGCGACACTGAAGCTTTCTTT. Residues: CAISEGMGGDTEAFF.

The chain uses TRBV20-1 and TRBJ2-1, with TRBD1 matching 7 bases. There are 14 residues in the CDR3. In germline, CDR1 is DFQATT, CDR2 SNEGSKA (reference sequence). With V trimmed by 6 bases and J by 6 bases, 11 bases remained unmatched. CDR3 region: CSATPGTAPNEQFF. The DNA of the CDR3 is TGCAGTGCAACACCCGGGACAGCACCCAATGAGCAGTTCTTC.

This clonotype was detected a few times. V gene TRBV7-6 combines with J gene TRBJ2-1; 8 nucleotides agree with TRBD2. V was pared by 5 bases and J by 2 bases, with 5 bases of the junction left unmatched. The CDR3 sequence is 15 residues long. From germline, CDR1 is SGHVS and CDR2 FNYEAQ. In DNA, the CDR3 is TGTGCCAGCAGCCGGCGGGGGGAAACCTACAATGAGCAGTTCTTC. It yields the protein CASSRRGETYNEQFF.

This clonotype occurred many times. This chain connects TRBV11-2 to TRBJ1-1, with D possibly matching TRBD1 (5 bases). Per the germline V gene, CDR1 is SGHAT and CDR2 is FQNNGV. V gave up 1 base and J gave up 0 bases, with 9 bases separating them. The CDR3 spans 15 residues. DNA of the CDR3: TGTGCCAGCAGCTTAGTAAGGACATTGAACACTGAAGCTTTCTTT. As protein: CASSLVRTLNTEAFF.

This clonotype appeared a few times. The chain uses TRBV4-2 and TRBJ1-3; TRBD1 matches 8 bases. Per germline, CDR1 LGHNA and CDR2 YNFKEQ. There are 15 residues in the CDR3. Trimming cost V 1 base and J 2 bases; bases outside gene matches: 1. The CDR3 coding sequence is TGTGCCAGCAGCCAAGTGACAGGGGCTGGAAACACCATATATTTT. Its translation: CASSQVTGAGNTIYF.

The chain couples TRBV10-3 to TRBJ1-2; 12 bases map to TRBD1. CDR3 length: 22 residues. The germline V gene has CDR1 ENHRY and CDR2 SYGVKD. The V segment lost 4 bases and the J segment 1 base; nucleotides outside the gene matches: 22. CDR3 DNA: TGTGCCATCAGTGGTACGATGGTACAACGTACCGGGACAGGGGGCCTTAACTATGGCTACACCTTC. Translation: CAISGTMVQRTGTGGLNYGYTF.

The gene calls are TRBV4-2 and TRBJ2-3, with D possibly TRBD2 on 7 matching bases. This CDR3 contains 16 residues. V was clipped by 0 bases and J by 6 bases, with 16 bases between them. Germline V gene lookup returns CDR1 LGHNA and CDR2 YNFKEQ. CDR3 DNA: TGTGCCAGCAGCCAAGAATGGGGGGGGGCCGCGGATACGCAGTATTTT. This sequence encodes CASSQEWGGAADTQYF.

The chain combines TRBV29-1 with TRBJ1-4, with a weak D call TRBD1 (6 bases). The V gene lost 4 bases and the J gene lost 13 bases, with 16 bases spanning the gap. The germline gives CDR1 SQVTM, CDR2 ANQGSEA. CDR3 length equals 12 residues. In DNA, the CDR3 is TGCAGCGTTGGGACAGTGAGTGGGGGACTGTTTTTT. Its translation is CSVGTVSGGLFF.

In this sample, this clonotype turned up many times. This chain joins TRBV11-2 and TRBJ2-1; unclear D gene. There are 12 residues in the CDR3. Looked up from germline, CDR1 is SGHAT and CDR2 is FQNNGV. Trimming stripped 1 base from V and 10 bases from J, with 8 bases between. CDR3 sequence (DNA): TGTGCCAGCAGCTTAGGATTCGGGGAGCAGTTCTTC. It specifies CASSLGFGEQFF.

V usage is TRBV5-8 and J usage is TRBJ2-5, with TRBD2 matching over 13 bases. The ends lost 4 bases at V and 0 bases at J; junction bases unmatched: 3. CDR1 and CDR2 (germline): SGHTS, YDEGEE. This CDR3 has 16 amino acids. The CDR3 reads CASSPGLAGDQETQYF. CDR3 in DNA: TGTGCCAGCAGCCCCGGACTAGCGGGGGACCAAGAGACCCAGTACTTC.